This TCR beta chain was observed in a study of technical replicates of blood from a few donors (dated by TCRdb to the late 2010s). The library came from the immunoSEQ multiplex PCR assay. Drawn from immuneACCESS, this table holds only the in-frame rearrangements with V and J called that TCRdb kept. Clones are partly lost; checked studies trace under half to an unresolved V gene and leave the rest unexplained. The sample table records around 80,000 clones; around 91% of these occur just once. Jointly, the top ten make up 0.41% of the sample. A remark on this clone: It lacks a known antigen. There are no base qualities to consult, and no much larger clone falls within one base.

The CDR3 holds 15 amino acids from the cysteine to the phenylalanine. The entry retains the CDR3 DNA only, 45 bases that are in frame from base 1. Trimming takes 5 bases from V and 11 bases from J, and the germline ends sit 24 bases apart. From the germline V gene, CDR1 is MDHEN and CDR2 is SYDVKM. This receptor was taken from a human donor in good health. The V and J genes are TRBV28 and TRBJ1-1; TRBD1 could be the D gene, as 6 bases match. Sequences were obtained from T cells isolated from PBMCs. The CDR3 here reads CASSLPQGGGAKAFF. The nucleotide sequence reads as follows: TGTGCCAGCAGTCTCCCACAGGGAGGGGGAGCAAAGGCTTTCTTT.